This TCR beta chain stems from a study of T cell repertoires in cytomegalovirus infection. TCRdb processed the reads anew with MiXCR; each CDR3 protein has one entry. The sample contains some 400,000 distinct CDR3 sequences, roughly a third of which appear only once. General study findings and limits: Summed public TCR beta family frequency identified CMV carriers bearing the relevant HLA.

This clonotype was observed a handful of times. Its antigen is still unknown. Germline V CDR1 and CDR2: SGHVS, FNYEAQ. V lost 5 bases to trimming and J lost 7 bases; unmatched junction nucleotides: 12. This CDR3 region has 16 residues. The sequenced sample was PBMCs. This TCR came from a human donor in good health (CMV status not recorded). Some clones in this sample may be carry-over from other donors' samples. The chain carries TRBV7-6 and TRBJ2-1; 9 bases map to TRBD2. The CDR3 sequence: CASSVAGGGAVNEQFF. In DNA, the CDR3 is TGTGCCAGCAGCGTCGCGGGCGGGGGGGCAGTTAATGAGCAGTTCTTC.